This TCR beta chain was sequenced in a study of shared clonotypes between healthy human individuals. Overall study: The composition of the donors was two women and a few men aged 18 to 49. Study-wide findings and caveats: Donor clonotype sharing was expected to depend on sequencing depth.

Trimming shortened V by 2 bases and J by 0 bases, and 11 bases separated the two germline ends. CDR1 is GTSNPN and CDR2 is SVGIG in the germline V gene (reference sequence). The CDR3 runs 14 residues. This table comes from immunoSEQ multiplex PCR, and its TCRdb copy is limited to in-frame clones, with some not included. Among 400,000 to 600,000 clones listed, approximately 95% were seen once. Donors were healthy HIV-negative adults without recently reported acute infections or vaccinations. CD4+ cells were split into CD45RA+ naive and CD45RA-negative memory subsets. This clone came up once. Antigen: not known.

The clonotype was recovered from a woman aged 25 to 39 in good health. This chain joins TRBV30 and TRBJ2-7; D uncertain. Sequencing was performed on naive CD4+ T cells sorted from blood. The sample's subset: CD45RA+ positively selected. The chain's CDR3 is CAWSSGRTSYEQYF. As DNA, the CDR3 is TGTGCCTGGAGTTCGGGCAGGACCTCCTACGAGCAGTACTTC.